Given below is one TCR beta chain in context. This record comes from a study of shared clonotypes between healthy human individuals. J was trimmed by 1 base and V by 10 bases; bases with no gene match: 6. Looked up from germline, CDR1 is MNHNS and CDR2 is SASEGT. CDR3 length: 14 amino acids. From CD4+ cells came CD45RA+ naive and CD45RA-negative memory subsets. This table comes from immunoSEQ multiplex PCR, and its TCRdb copy is limited to in-frame clones, with some not included. The data contain approximately 720,000 clones, more than 70% of them singletons. This chain joins TRBV6-1 and TRBJ2-2, with 7 positions matching TRBD1. Sequenced input: memory CD4+ T cells sorted from blood. As to subset: CD45RA-negative fraction. This sequence originates from a woman aged 25 to 39 in good health. CDR3 DNA: TGTGCCATTCAAAGGGGGCAGAACACCGGGGAGCTGTTTTTT. This codes for CAIQRGQNTGELFF.